This T cell receptor beta chain was sequenced for a study of T cells after yellow fever vaccination. TCRdb passed the 5' RACE reads through MiXCR, listing each CDR3 protein once. The repertoire holds about 320,000 distinct CDR3 sequences, with around 6.8% as singletons. CDR3 length: 15 amino acids. The V gene end was trimmed by 6 bases and the J gene end by 5 bases; junction bases not matched to a gene: 11. The receptor was isolated from a man between 18 and 29 years old who received the YFV17D yellow fever vaccine. The sample was PBMCs, taken around 45 days after the first yellow fever vaccination. The chain is built from TRBV12-3 or TRBV12-4 and TRBJ2-5; 8 nucleotides line up with TRBD1. CDR3 region: CASRQGEGLSETQYF. CDR3 nucleotides: TGTGCCAGCAGACAGGGGGAAGGGCTCAGCGAGACCCAGTACTTC.